Below, 18 T cell receptor beta chains from the same sample are listed, as sequenced in a study of neurological immune-mediated disorders. TCRdb redid the calling of the 5' RACE reads with MiXCR, one entry per CDR3 protein. The data contain roughly 30,000 distinct CDR3 sequences, approximately 5.3% of them seen just once; the ten biggest clones take up 2% to 2.5%. Sample: CD4+ T cells from blood. All receptors derive from a woman between 50 and 59 years old in good health.

This clonotype was seen repeatedly, ten times or more. V gene TRBV9 combines with J gene TRBJ2-3, with 12 positions matching TRBD2. Germline lookup yields CDR1 SGDLS and CDR2 YYNGEE. Trimming took 2 bases from V and 2 from J; bases not matched to a gene: 6. The CDR3 has 17 residues. CDR3 region: CASSVQLAGGYTDTQYF. CDR3 nucleotides: TGTGCCAGCAGCGTCCAACTAGCGGGGGGATACACAGATACGCAGTATTTT.

This clonotype was seen many times. The chain combines TRBV20-1 with TRBJ1-5; 8 bases match TRBD1. The J segment lost 4 bases and the V segment lost 2 bases, leaving 4 bases of the junction unmatched. The CDR3 consists of 14 residues. Germline-derived CDR1 and CDR2 are DFQATT and SNEGSKA (reference sequence). The CDR3 DNA follows: TGCAGTGCTAGATATCAGGGGGCGAATCAGCCCCAGCATTTT. Its protein product is CSARYQGANQPQHF.

This clonotype has ten or more counts. The J gene is TRBJ1-5, the V gene TRBV29-1; D not certain. The ends were cut back, 5 bases at V and 2 bases at J, with 10 bases in the middle. The CDR3 is 13 amino acids. CDR1 and CDR2 (germline): SQVTM, ANQGSEA. CDR3 sequence: CSVRPDGNQPQHF. CDR3 nucleotide sequence: TGCAGCGTTCGTCCCGACGGCAATCAGCCCCAGCATTTT. Complete variable domain (other parts from reference TRBV29-1 and TRBJ1-5): SAVISQKPSRDICQRGTSLTIQCQVDSQVTMMFWYRQQPGQSLTLIATANQGSEATYESGFVIDKFPISRPNLTFSTLTVSNMSPEDSSIYLCSVRPDGNQPQHFGDGTRLSIL.

This clonotype has ten or more counts. The chain employs TRBV20-1 and TRBJ2-7; weak D call: TRBD2 (6 bases). The CDR3 spans 15 residues. The germline V gene has CDR1 DFQATT and CDR2 SNEGSKA (reference sequence). With 3 bases removed from V and 2 bases from J, the gap between germline ends came to 17 bases. The DNA for the CDR3 is TGCAGTGCTAGGCGAGGAGTCGGGACTCCCTACGAGCAGTACTTC. Protein: CSARRGVGTPYEQYF.

This clonotype occurred many times. The V and J genes are TRBV21-1 and TRBJ2-1; the table names TRBD2, a call not compared with the DNA. TRBV21-1 corresponds to a pseudogene. The CDR3 has 16 amino acids. CDR3 DNA: TGTGCCAGCAGCAAAGCGGGACTAGCGGGGCACAATGAGCAGTTCTTC. Protein: CASSKAGLAGHNEQFF.

This clonotype was seen ten or more times. This chain uses TRBV19 with TRBJ2-7; the D gene is possibly TRBD2 (6 bases). Looked up from germline, CDR1 is LNHDA and CDR2 is SQIVND (reference sequence). V lost 3 bases, J lost 0 bases, and 9 bases lay in between. There are 14 residues in the CDR3. The CDR3 is CASSIRETSYEQYF. The DNA of the CDR3 is TGTGCCAGTAGTATTCGGGAGACCTCCTACGAGCAGTACTTC.

There are many counts of this clonotype. The V call is TRBV28, the J call TRBJ1-5; D unresolved. This CDR3 spans 15 amino acids. V was shortened by 6 bases and J by 0 bases, with 12 bases between the two germline ends. Germline CDR1 and CDR2: MDHEN and SYDVKM. CDR3 bases: TGTGCCAGCAGCCCAGATGCCCCTAGCAATCAGCCCCAGCATTTT. Amino acids: CASSPDAPSNQPQHF.

The J gene is TRBJ2-7, the V gene TRBV28; D is perhaps TRBD2 (6 bases). Trimming pared 10 bases from V and 5 bases from J, leaving 18 bases between. Germline CDR1 and CDR2: MDHEN and SYDVKM. This CDR3 spans 13 amino acids. DNA of the CDR3: TGTGCCACAGACTCGGGGGTCTTCCACGAGCAGTACTTC. Translating gives CATDSGVFHEQYF.

This clonotype was recorded many times. J is TRBJ2-1 and V is TRBV29-1, with D unclear. Trimming stripped 7 bases from V and 9 bases from J, with 16 bases between. Per the germline V gene, CDR1 is SQVTM and CDR2 is ANQGSEA. This CDR3 has 12 residues. CDR3 sequence reads: CSGSRKQGEQFF. CDR3 nucleotide sequence: TGCAGCGGATCGAGGAAACAAGGTGAGCAGTTCTTC.

This clonotype was detected ten times or more. The rearrangement uses TRBV6-5 and TRBJ1-1; possible D gene TRBD1, 5 bases. There are 13 residues in the CDR3. Trimming took 6 bases from V and 1 from J, leaving 9 bases between them. Germline CDR1 and CDR2: MNHEY and SVGAGI. The CDR3 loop reads CASRGTGNTEAFF. Written as DNA, the CDR3 is TGTGCCAGCAGGGGAACAGGGAACACTGAAGCTTTCTTT.

This clonotype was recorded many times. J is TRBJ2-3 and V is TRBV6-6, with 10 bases identical to TRBD2. Per germline, CDR1 MNHNY and CDR2 SVGAGI (reference sequence). Trimming removed 6 bases from V and 8 bases from J; junction bases left unmatched: 11. The CDR3 is made up of 15 amino acids. The CDR3 is CASSLAGASGGTQYF. CDR3 nucleotides: TGTGCCAGCAGCCTAGCGGGGGCATCGGGCGGTACGCAGTATTTT.

In this sample, this clonotype turned up many times. This sequence joins TRBV12-3 or TRBV12-4 and TRBJ2-7, with D uncertain. The CDR3 extends over 14 amino acids. Trimming cost V 6 bases and J 3 bases, with 15 bases left between them. CDR3 residues: CASRSTITDYEQYF. CDR3 coding DNA: TGTGCCAGCAGATCCACTATAACAGACTACGAGCAGTACTTC.

This clonotype was observed a handful of times. A much larger clone lies one base from this, so it may be a read error. This chain links TRBV5-1 with TRBJ2-3; D might be TRBD1 (6 bases). Germline V gene sequence: CDR1 SGHRS, CDR2 YFSETQ. The CDR3 extends over 15 amino acids. V was clipped by 1 base and J by 2 bases, with 11 bases between them. The CDR3 DNA is TGCGCCAGCAGCTTGACAGGGTCCAACACAGATACGCAGTATTTT. Protein: CASSLTGSNTDTQYF.

This clonotype was observed many times. The genes are TRBV5-1 and TRBJ2-2; D is unresolved. V lost 3 bases and J 7 bases, leaving 13 bases between the germline ends. Germline values: CDR1 SGHRS, CDR2 YFSETQ. This CDR3 comprises 14 residues. The CDR3 loop reads CASSWSMGGGELFF. Written as DNA, the CDR3 is TGCGCCAGCAGCTGGTCAATGGGTGGCGGGGAGCTGTTTTTT.

This clonotype has ten or more counts. The gene calls are TRBV25-1 and TRBJ2-2; 8 bases fit TRBD2. Germline trimming cut 7 bases from V and 5 bases from J; bases unmatched to any gene: 12. The CDR3 is 16 residues long. Germline V gene lookup returns CDR1 MGHDK and CDR2 SYGVNS. As DNA, the CDR3 is TGTGCCAGCAAAAACGCCGGGACTAGTACTACCGGGGAGCTGTTTTTT. Its protein is CASKNAGTSTTGELFF.

On this clonotype itself: Likely a read error: the CDR3 ends without its conserved phenylalanine or tryptophan. This chain uses TRBV20-1 with TRBJ1-1; D call uncertain. CDR3 length equals 16 residues. Germline values: CDR1 DFQATT, CDR2 SNEGSKA (reference sequence). Trimming cost V 4 bases and J 3 bases, with 21 bases left between them. CDR3 sequence: CSATPTRRKVDTEAFL. CDR3 nucleotides: TGCAGTGCTACCCCAACTCGGAGAAAGGTCGACACTGAAGCTTTCTTG.

This clonotype was counted ten times or more. This chain connects TRBV7-3 to TRBJ2-3, with no clear D. The germline CDR1 and CDR2 sequences are SGHTA and FQGTGA. Trimming removed 3 bases from V and 4 bases from J, with 8 bases in between. The CDR3 runs 13 residues. The CDR3 loop is CASSFSMSDTQYF. In DNA, the CDR3 is TGTGCCAGCAGCTTTTCTATGTCAGATACGCAGTATTTT.

The table lists this clonotype with many counts. The chain joins TRBV5-1 to TRBJ2-3; the D call may be TRBD1 or TRBD2 (5 bases each). CDR1 SGHRS and CDR2 YFSETQ come from the germline V gene. With 0 bases removed from V and 9 bases from J, the gap between germline ends came to 11 bases. The CDR3 extends over 13 amino acids. This chain's CDR3 is CASSLDGGSTQYF. The CDR3, as DNA: TGCGCCAGCAGCTTGGATGGGGGATCCACGCAGTATTTT.